This T cell receptor beta chain was recovered during a study of blood T cell repertoires in COVID-19. The CDR3 is made up of 14 amino acids. Assay used: immunoSEQ multiplex PCR; TCRdb lists only in-frame clones, some missing. This sample yields hundreds of thousands of clones, of which over 75% are seen a single time; about an eighth belongs to the top ten. Specimen: peripheral blood. The source is a human donor in a cohort sampled during active COVID-19. J is TRBJ2-4 and V is TRBV21-1; no check of the table's D call, TRBD1, against the DNA was made. TRBV21-1 is tagged as a pseudogene. The CDR3 sequence is CASTQGSPRNIQYF. The CDR3, as DNA: TGTGCCAGCACCCAGGGTTCCCCGCGAAACATTCAGTACTTC.